The rows below give T cell receptor beta chains drawn from one sample of a study of early T cells in non-severe SARS-CoV-2 infection. TCRdb re-analysed the 5' RACE reads in MiXCR, keeping a single row per CDR3 protein. This sample yields tens of thousands of distinct CDR3 sequences, of which 9.5% to 15% are seen a single time; roughly 3.4% belongs to the top ten. Sequencing input: whole blood. The source is an adult who was a healthcare worker with PCR-confirmed SARS-CoV-2 infection or an uninfected control (not recorded which). Each CDR3 is given with its conserved first and last residue. D genes are given only for firm matches. Rows give clone size only sometimes, using once, few, many, or a class for an expanded clone.

abundance	v_gene	d_gene	j_gene	CDR3nt	CDR3aa
.	TRBV18	.	TRBJ2-7	TGTGCCAGCTCACCGGTAGCAGGGCTCCTGTACGAGCAGTACTTC	CASSPVAGLLYEQYF
.	TRBV18	.	TRBJ2-3	TGTGCCAGCTCACCAACCAGGGATGCAGATACGCAGTATTTT	CASSPTRDADTQYF
few	TRBV3-1	.	TRBJ1-1	TGTGCCAGCAGCCCCAGGGCGGGCACTGAAGCTTTCTTT	CASSPRAGTEAFF
few	TRBV18	.	TRBJ2-1	TGTGCCAGCTCACCATTCAATGAGCAGTTCTTC	CASSPFNEQFF
.	TRBV7-9	.	TRBJ2-7	TGTGCCAGCAGCCTGACCCCGGTTTCGGAGCAGTACTTC	CASSLTPVSEQYF
.	TRBV29-1	.	TRBJ1-3	TGCAGCGTTGAGTGGGGGCAGGATGGAAACACCATATATTTT	CSVEWGQDGNTIYF
.	TRBV6-5	.	TRBJ2-2	TGTGCCAGCAGTTACTTAGGGGGATTGGACACCGGGGAGCTGTTTTTT	CASSYLGGLDTGELFF
few	TRBV19	TRBD1	TRBJ2-6	TGTGCCAGTAGTATGAGCACAGGGGGCGCTGGGGCCAACGTCCTGACTTTC	CASSMSTGGAGANVLTF
many	TRBV20-1	.	TRBJ2-7	TGCAGTGCTAGTCCCGGCCTGATGGGTGAGCAGTACTTC	CSASPGLMGEQYF
.	TRBV15	.	TRBJ1-6	TGTGCCACCAGCAGAGATAGGGATAGTTCACCCCTCCACTTT	CATSRDRDSSPLHF
.	TRBV18	.	TRBJ1-1	TGTGCCAGCTCACCCAATCCGGGTCGAGAAGCTTTCTTT	CASSPNPGREAFF
.	TRBV2	TRBD1	TRBJ1-1	TGTGCCAGCAGGTTGACAGGGGGAACTGAAGCTTTCTTT	CASRLTGGTEAFF
few	TRBV28	TRBD1	TRBJ2-3	TGTGCCAGCAGCAACAGGGGGCTGGATACGCAGTATTTT	CASSNRGLDTQYF
.	TRBV7-7	TRBD2	TRBJ2-1	TGTGCCAGCAGCCGAAGCGGGAACAATGAGCAGTTCTTC	CASSRSGNNEQFF
many	TRBV6-2/TRBV6-3	.	TRBJ1-5	TGTGCCAGCAGTTACCCGGACAGTTTGAATCAGCCCCAGCATTTT	CASSYPDSLNQPQHF
many	TRBV2	TRBD1	TRBJ1-1	TGTGCCAGCAGCCGGACAGGGATGAACACTGAAGCTTTCTTT	CASSRTGMNTEAFF
few	TRBV6-1	TRBD2	TRBJ2-3	TGTGCCAGCCAATTTGGGACTAGGGGTACAGATACGCAGTATTTT	CASQFGTRGTDTQYF
few	TRBV12-3/TRBV12-4	TRBD2	TRBJ2-1	TGTGCCAGCAGTCCCCCGGAGCGACTAGCGGGGTACAATGAGCAGTTCTTC	CASSPPERLAGYNEQFF
many	TRBV7-9	.	TRBJ2-2	TGTGCCAGCAGCTTAGCAGCGAACACCGGGGAGCTGTTTTTT	CASSLAANTGELFF
once	TRBV18	TRBD1	TRBJ2-7	TGTGCCTGCTCGCTGGACAGGGCAAAGGGCGAGCGGTACTTC	CACSLDRAKGERYF
few	TRBV28	.	TRBJ1-2	TGTGCCAGCAGGCCCCGGACAGCCACATCGGAAGGCTACACCTTC	CASRPRTATSEGYTF
.	TRBV3-1	.	TRBJ2-7	TGTGCCAGCAGCCACCCCCCGGTCGGCTACGAGCAGTACTTC	CASSHPPVGYEQYF
.	TRBV25-1	TRBD1	TRBJ1-4	TGTGCCAGCAGCGTCGGGACAGGGCATGAAAAACTGTTTTTT	CASSVGTGHEKLFF
.	TRBV3-1	.	TRBJ2-7	TGTGCCAGCAGCCAAGATTCGCGACCTCGGCACGAGCAGTACTTC	CASSQDSRPRHEQYF
few	TRBV2	TRBD2	TRBJ2-2	TGTGCCAGCAGGAGGACGGGACTAGCCGCGAACACCGGGGAGCTGTTTTTT	CASRRTGLAANTGELFF
.	TRBV6-1	TRBD2	TRBJ2-1	TGTGCCAGCAGTGGGTCGCCAGCGGGAGTAGATGAGCAGTTCTTC	CASSGSPAGVDEQFF
.	TRBV18	.	TRBJ1-4	TGTGCCAGCTCACCGCCTCGCGGCAGCGCCAATGAAAAACTGTTTTTT	CASSPPRGSANEKLFF
.	TRBV13	TRBD1	TRBJ2-7	TGTGCCAGCAGCTCCGGACAGGAGACTTCCTACGAGCAGTACTTC	CASSSGQETSYEQYF
.	TRBV5-6	.	TRBJ2-1	TGTGCCAGCAGCTTGGCTCGGGTAGCGCCATACAATGAGCAGTTCTTC	CASSLARVAPYNEQFF
.	TRBV10-3	TRBD1	TRBJ1-1	TGTGCCATCAGTGAGGGACAGGGGGCCACTGAAGCTTTCTTT	CAISEGQGATEAFF
many	TRBV20-1	TRBD1	TRBJ1-1	TGCAGTGCTAGATTCAGGGGGGGCACTGAAGCTTTCTTT	CSARFRGGTEAFF
.	TRBV6-6	TRBD1	TRBJ1-2	TGTGCCAGCAGTTCCCCACAGGGGGCGGCCTATGGCTACACCTTC	CASSSPQGAAYGYTF
.	TRBV11-2	TRBD1	TRBJ1-1	TGTGCCAGCAGCCCAGGGGGCGCAGGGAACACTGAAGCTTTCTTT	CASSPGGAGNTEAFF
many	TRBV27	TRBD2	TRBJ2-5	TGTGCCAGCAGTCAACTAGCGGGAGGGGACGAGACCCAGTACTTC	CASSQLAGGDETQYF
many	TRBV7-2	TRBD1	TRBJ1-2	TGTGCCAGCAGCTTTCGAAAGACAGGGGATTATGGCTACACCTTC	CASSFRKTGDYGYTF
many	TRBV6-2/TRBV6-3	.	TRBJ1-1	TGTGCCAGCAGTTACTCGAGGAAGACTGAAGCTTTCTTT	CASSYSRKTEAFF
.	TRBV5-1	.	TRBJ2-7	TGCGCCAGCAGCTTGGGGACAGAGGGCGAGCAGTACTTC	CASSLGTEGEQYF
few	TRBV7-2	.	TRBJ2-1	TGTGCCGCGCCCTCGAGGAGCTCCTACAATGAGCAGTTCTTC	CAAPSRSSYNEQFF
.	TRBV28	.	TRBJ2-2	TGTGCCAGCATAGGACCCCTCACCGGGGAGCTGTTTTTT	CASIGPLTGELFF
many	TRBV7-6	.	TRBJ2-7	TGTGCCAGCAGCTTAGGGGGGGGCAACGACGAGCAGTACTTC	CASSLGGGNDEQYF
many	TRBV3-1	TRBD2	TRBJ2-1	TGTGCCAGCAGCCAGGCCCTAGCGGGAGAGGAGCAGTTCTTC	CASSQALAGEEQFF
many	TRBV20-1	.	TRBJ2-1	TGCAGTGCTAGAGTGGGCGGGAAGGACAATGAGCAGTTCTTC	CSARVGGKDNEQFF
few	TRBV5-1	.	TRBJ2-2	TGCGCCAGCAGCGCCTTACTAGGATCCGGGGAGCTGTTTTTT	CASSALLGSGELFF
few	TRBV11-1	TRBD2	TRBJ2-1	TGTGCCAGCAGCCCCGGGACTAGATATGAGCAGTTCTTC	CASSPGTRYEQFF
many	TRBV6-6	.	TRBJ2-3	TGTGCCAGCAGTTACGCGGACAGAACCACAGATACGCAGTATTTT	CASSYADRTTDTQYF
.	TRBV27	.	TRBJ2-1	TGTGCCAGCAGTCTTGGGGCAGGGACCTACAATGAGCAGTTCTTC	CASSLGAGTYNEQFF
few	TRBV19	.	TRBJ2-2	TGTGCCAGTAGTATTAGGAGGTCTAACACCGGGGAGCTGTTTTTT	CASSIRRSNTGELFF
.	TRBV6-2/TRBV6-3	TRBD2	TRBJ2-1	TGTGCCAGCAGACGACTAGCGGGAGGGAACAATGAGCAGTTCTTC	CASRRLAGGNNEQFF
few	TRBV20-1	.	TRBJ2-3	TGCAGTGCTATGATCGGGAGAGGGACAGATACGCAGTATTTT	CSAMIGRGTDTQYF
.	TRBV12-3/TRBV12-4	.	TRBJ2-2	TGTGCCAGCAGCCCCGTCTACGGGGAGCTGTTTTTT	CASSPVYGELFF
few	TRBV10-2	.	TRBJ2-3	TGCGCCAGCAGTGCCTTTACAGATACGCAGTATTTT	CASSAFTDTQYF